The entry below gives a single TCR beta chain sequence along with its context. Its antigen is unidentified. These data belong to a study of ipilimumab plus nivolumab after autologous stem cell transplantation. Study-wide background: Patients received a median of roughly five ipilimumab and roughly eight nivolumab doses. DLBCL patients had primary refractory or relapsed disease. Study-level findings and limits: Authors suggest TCR repertoire, Treg phenotype and gut microbiota support further study.

Ipilimumab, 1 mg/kg, started 14 to 28 days after autologous transplant. This CDR3 is 11 amino acids long. The germline V gene encodes CDR1 MDHEN and CDR2 SYDVKM. The ends were cut back, 1 base at V and 6 bases at J, with 3 bases in the middle. Clones were read by immunoSEQ multiplex PCR, and TCRdb kept only the in-frame ones, dropping some. The profile shows 20,000 to 25,000 clones, over 65% of them singletons. This TCR was sampled from a male donor with diffuse large B-cell lymphoma. The rearrangement uses TRBV28 and TRBJ1-1; no firm D call. This specimen was PBMCs, taken in a trial of ipilimumab plus nivolumab as post-transplant consolidation. Written as DNA, the CDR3 is TGTGCCAGCAGTTTATATTCTGAAGCTTTCTTT. Translating gives CASSLYSEAFF.